The 20 T cell receptor beta chains given below trace back to one sample, sequenced in a study of Tregs in tolerant kidney transplant recipients. The nonmyeloablative bone marrow transplants came from related graft donors, with transient mixed chimerism. The table came from immunoSEQ multiplex PCR; TCRdb's copy has only in-frame clones and leaves some out. The table shows 45,000 or so clones, with roughly nine tenths occurring only once. This specimen consisted of CD8+ T cells from blood (PBMCs), obtained 12 months after the transplant. The receptors come from a human patient who received a combined kidney and bone marrow transplant. Part of the T cells may come from the graft donor.

This clone was picked up one time. This chain joins TRBV9 and TRBJ2-3, with 7 bases matching TRBD1. The germline gives CDR1 SGDLS, CDR2 YYNGEE. The CDR3 length is 19 residues. V was clipped by 3 bases and J by 2 bases; unmatched bases: 18. CDR3 in DNA: TGTGCCAGCAGCGGGATAGGGACAGCAGAGTTGTCATCCACAGATACGCAGTATTTT. This gives the protein CASSGIGTAELSSTDTQYF. The variable domain in full, completed from reference TRBV9 and TRBJ2-3, reads DSGVTQTPKHLITATGQRVTLRCSPRSGDLSVYWYQQSLDQGLQFLIQYYNGEERAKGNILERFSAQQFPDLHSELNLSSLELGDSALYFCASSGIGTAELSSTDTQYFGPGTRLTVL.

V and J are TRBV5-1 and TRBJ1-2; TRBD1 matches 10 bases. CDR1 and CDR2 (germline): SGHRS, YFSETQ. V gave up 4 bases and J gave up 8 bases; unmatched junction bases: 11. The CDR3 covers 15 residues. The CDR3 region has the DNA TGCGCCAGCAGCATCCAGGACAGGGGGTCGTGGGGCTACACCTTC. It codes for CASSIQDRGSWGYTF.

The rearrangement uses TRBV28 and TRBJ2-7, with 9 bases identical to TRBD1. Germline-derived CDR1 and CDR2 are MDHEN and SYDVKM. J was trimmed by 3 bases and V by 0 bases; bases with no gene match: 0. The CDR3 has 14 residues. The CDR3 loop is CASSLWTGGYEQYF. CDR3 in DNA: TGTGCCAGCAGTTTATGGACAGGGGGCTACGAGCAGTACTTC.

V is TRBV27 and J is TRBJ2-7; TRBD2 might be the D (5 bases). The V gene lost 0 bases and the J gene lost 3 bases, with 15 bases spanning the gap. The CDR3 runs to 16 residues. From germline, CDR1 is MNHEY and CDR2 SMNVEV (reference sequence). The chain's CDR3 is CASSLSVGALNYEQYF. CDR3 nucleotide sequence: TGTGCCAGCAGTTTATCGGTGGGAGCGTTGAACTACGAGCAGTACTTC.

As regards this clone: The same CDR3 also results from other DNA sequences found in this sample. The rearrangement links TRBV30 to TRBJ1-6, with D tentatively TRBD1 (6 bases). Germline V lookup: CDR1 GTSNPN, CDR2 SVGIG (reference sequence). Trimming removed 4 bases from V and 3 bases from J, with 10 bases in between. The CDR3 totals 14 residues. CDR3 in DNA: TGTGCCTGGACCGAAGGGGGCTATAATTCACCCCTCCACTTT. It yields the protein CAWTEGGYNSPLHF.

The rearrangement uses TRBV9 and TRBJ2-3; 9 nucleotides align to TRBD2. Germline-derived CDR1 and CDR2 are SGDLS and YYNGEE. V lost 4 bases, J lost 1 base, and 10 bases stayed unmatched. The CDR3 runs 17 residues. The CDR3 protein is CASSPEARLAGTDTQYF. DNA for the CDR3: TGTGCCAGCAGCCCGGAAGCCAGACTAGCGGGCACAGATACGCAGTATTTT.

About this clone: Mismatch with germline at one junction end may stem from a read error. This rearrangement joins TRBV11-2 to TRBJ2-7; tentatively, D is TRBD2 (6 bases). Looked up from germline, CDR1 is SGHAT and CDR2 is FQNNGV. CDR3 size: 13 residues. CDR3 sequence (DNA): TGTGCCAGCAGCTTAATGACGTCGGACTACCATCGCTTC. Protein sequence: CASSLMTSDYHRF.

In DNA, the CDR3 is TGTGCCAGCAGCTTCCCACGTAGCGGCGCCGGGGGAGATACGCAGTATTTT. Translation gives CASSFPRSGAGGDTQYF. This chain connects TRBV7-3 to TRBJ2-3; D might be TRBD2 (6 bases). The V gene's germline CDR1 is SGHTA and CDR2 FQGTGA. The V and J ends lost 3 bases and 5 bases respectively, with 21 bases between them. The CDR3 contains 17 residues.

This chain links TRBV19 with TRBJ1-1; 11 bases map to TRBD1. V lost 6 bases to trimming and J lost 5 bases; unmatched junction nucleotides: 5. The germline gives CDR1 LNHDA, CDR2 SQIVND (reference sequence). The CDR3 is 14 amino acids. The CDR3 nucleotides read TGTGCCAGTAGCGGACAGGGGGCCATTACTGAAGCTTTCTTT. This encodes CASSGQGAITEAFF. Variable domain in full (rest from reference TRBV19 and TRBJ1-1): DGGITQSPKYLFRKEGQNVTLSCEQNLNHDAMYWYRQDPGQGLRLIYYSQIVNDFQKGDIAEGYSVSREKKESFPLTVTSAQKNPTAFYLCASSGQGAITEAFFGQGTRLTVV.

The rearrangement uses TRBV4-1 and TRBJ2-7; D is uncertain. From germline, CDR1 is MGHRA and CDR2 YSYEKL. The length of the CDR3 is 14 residues. V was trimmed by 4 bases and J by 0 bases, leaving 10 bases between them. This CDR3 reads CASSPPLGSYEQYF. In nucleotides, the CDR3 is TGCGCCAGCAGCCCCCCCCTCGGCTCCTACGAGCAGTACTTC.

The chain couples TRBV4-3 to TRBJ2-2, with 9 bases that match TRBD2. The germline V gene encodes CDR1 LGHNA and CDR2 YSLEER. This CDR3 has 17 amino acids. V was pared by 0 bases and J by 5 bases, with 7 bases of the junction left unmatched. The CDR3 DNA reads as TGCGCCAGCAGCCAAGATCGGGCGGGGGGGCCTACCGGGGAGCTGTTTTTT. It specifies CASSQDRAGGPTGELFF.

The rearrangement joins TRBV15 to TRBJ2-7, with 8 nucleotides matching TRBD1. CDR1 and CDR2 (germline): LNHNV, YYDKDF (reference sequence). This CDR3 contains 15 residues. Unmatched junction bases numbered 5, after V lost 1 base and J lost 3 bases. CDR3 loop: CATSRAQGGYYEQYF. DNA of the CDR3: TGTGCCACCAGCAGAGCACAGGGGGGTTACTACGAGCAGTACTTC. The complete variable domain, with remaining parts taken from reference TRBV15 and TRBJ2-7, reads DAMVIQNPRYQVTQFGKPVTLSCSQTLNHNVMYWYQQKSSQAPKLLFHYYDKDFNNEADTPDNFQSRRPNTSFCFLDIRSPGLGDTAMYLCATSRAQGGYYEQYFGPGTRLTVT.

The V call is TRBV9, the J call TRBJ2-1, with D hard to call. There are 11 residues in the CDR3. Germline CDR1 SGDLS, CDR2 YYNGEE. The V end was cut by 4 bases, the J end by 10 bases, with 9 bases between. CDR3 region: CASSLSEEQFF. The CDR3 DNA reads TGTGCCAGCAGCCTGAGTGAGGAGCAGTTCTTC.

The chain recombines TRBV7-2 with TRBJ2-5, with D hard to call. Germline CDR1 SGHTA, CDR2 FQGNSA. The CDR3 is 13 amino acids. V was clipped by 5 bases and J by 5 bases, with 12 bases between them. The CDR3 region has the DNA TGTGCCAGCAGCCCTCAAATTCGGGAGACCCAGTACTTC. Amino acids: CASSPQIRETQYF.

This rearrangement joins TRBV27 to TRBJ1-2; D uncertain. This CDR3 has 13 residues. V lost 3 bases and J lost 1, with 6 bases in between. Germline values: CDR1 MNHEY, CDR2 SMNVEV (reference sequence). Here the CDR3 reads CASSLRLNYGYTF. Here the CDR3 DNA reads TGTGCCAGCAGTTTGCGCCTTAACTATGGCTACACCTTC.

The genes are TRBV15 and TRBJ2-2, with D possibly being TRBD2 (5 bases). The CDR3 contains 16 residues. V was trimmed by 3 bases and J by 0 bases, leaving 11 bases between them. The germline V gene has CDR1 LNHNV and CDR2 YYDKDF (reference sequence). The CDR3 coding sequence is TGTGCCACCAGCAGGGCTAGAGCGGCGAACACCGGGGAGCTGTTTTTT. It translates to CATSRARAANTGELFF.

The rearrangement uses TRBV7-3 and TRBJ1-2; D might be TRBD1 (6 bases). CDR3 length: 16 residues. Germline lookup yields CDR1 SGHTA and CDR2 FQGTGA. Trimming cost V 3 bases and J 5 bases, with 19 bases left between them. The CDR3 bases are TGTGCCAGCAGCTTCTACAGGGTAAGAATTAAGTATGGCTACACCTTC. Translation: CASSFYRVRIKYGYTF.

J is TRBJ1-5 and V is TRBV7-6; TRBD1 matches at 9 bases. Unmatched junction bases numbered 16, after V lost 5 bases and J lost 5 bases. This CDR3 comprises 18 residues. Per the germline V gene, CDR1 is SGHVS and CDR2 is FNYEAQ. The CDR3 loop is CASSRTGGASLVDQPQHF. As DNA, the CDR3 is TGTGCCAGCAGCCGTACAGGGGGCGCATCTTTAGTTGATCAGCCCCAGCATTTT.

The V gene is TRBV5-4, the J gene TRBJ1-1; 9 nucleotides match TRBD1. The V segment lost 3 bases and the J segment 6 bases; nucleotides outside the gene matches: 6. Germline CDR1 and CDR2: SGHNT and YYREEE (reference sequence). CDR3 size: 14 residues. The CDR3 here is CASSSDRGNPEAFF. CDR3 DNA sequence: TGTGCCAGCAGCTCAGACAGGGGGAATCCTGAAGCTTTCTTT.

The chain is built from TRBV5-5 and TRBJ1-5; D gene unclear. V was trimmed by 1 base and J by 2 bases, leaving 16 bases between them. Germline loops: CDR1 SGHKS, CDR2 YYEKEE (reference sequence). The length of the CDR3 is 17 residues. CDR3 sequence (DNA): TGTGCCAGCAGCTTGTTTTCTCGCGTGGGCGGCAATCAGCCCCAGCATTTT. It yields the protein CASSLFSRVGGNQPQHF.